The rows below give T cell receptor beta chains drawn from one sample of a study of beta chain features in type 1 diabetes. TCRdb's copy holds only in-frame clones and misses some; the assay was immunoSEQ multiplex PCR. The table includes about 350,000 clones, roughly 21% detected once. Specimen: naive CD4+ T cells from blood. These receptors came from a woman younger than 35 in good health. Each CDR3 is given with its conserved first and last residue. The D gene is left open where the match is weak. Rows may omit the clone size; those that give it use once, few, many or a size class.

d_gene	abundance	j_gene	v_gene	CDR3aa	CDR3nt
NA	NA	TRBJ2-2	TRBV11-1	CASSLRGNAGELFF	TGTGCCAGCAGCTTACGGGGTAACGCCGGGGAGCTGTTTTTT
NA	NA	TRBJ1-2	TRBV27	CASSPRGADYGYTF	TGTGCCAGCAGCCCACGGGGTGCGGACTATGGCTACACCTTC
TRBD2	NA	TRBJ2-7	TRBV27	CAIGAGGGYEQYF	TGTGCAATAGGGGCGGGAGGGGGATACGAGCAGTACTTC
NA	few	TRBJ2-7	TRBV7-9	CASSLPGSSYEQYF	TGTGCCAGCAGTTTACCGGGGTCTTCCTACGAGCAGTACTTC
NA	NA	TRBJ1-1	TRBV5-1	CASSVGGYTEAFF	TGCGCCAGCAGCGTCGGCGGTTACACTGAAGCTTTCTTT
TRBD1	NA	TRBJ1-2	TRBV15	CATSRGQGLAGGYTF	TGTGCCACCAGCAGAGGACAGGGGTTAGCGGGTGGCTACACCTTC
NA	few	TRBJ2-5	TRBV5-1	CASSLALAGETQYF	TGCGCCAGCAGCTTGGCCTTGGCGGGGGAGACCCAGTACTTC
TRBD2	NA	TRBJ2-1	TRBV7-9	CASSPGLAGGLSSYNEQFF	TGTGCCAGCAGCCCGGGACTAGCGGGGGGGCTGAGCTCCTACAATGAGCAGTTCTTC
NA	few	TRBJ2-5	TRBV7-9	CASSPPPPGLQETQYF	TGTGCCAGCAGCCCCCCCCCGCCTGGACTGCAAGAGACCCAGTACTTC
NA	few	TRBJ1-2	TRBV4-1	CASSQGLINYGYTF	TGCGCCAGCAGCCAAGGGCTCATTAACTATGGCTACACCTTC
NA	NA	TRBJ2-5	TRBV13	CASSSTEVQETQYF	TGTGCCAGCAGCTCCACGGAGGTACAAGAGACCCAGTACTTC
TRBD2	NA	TRBJ2-7	TRBV15	CATSRGLAPYEQYF	TGTGCCACCAGCAGGGGACTAGCGCCCTACGAGCAGTACTTC
TRBD2	NA	TRBJ2-7	TRBV30	CAWSKPGLAGVKEQYF	TGTGCCTGGAGTAAGCCGGGACTAGCGGGAGTAAAGGAGCAGTACTTC
TRBD2	few	TRBJ2-5	TRBV5-4	CASSGGLAETQYF	TGTGCCAGCAGCGGCGGACTAGCGGAGACCCAGTACTTC
NA	NA	TRBJ2-7	TRBV18	CASSLRGDSTYEQYF	TGTGCCAGCTCGCTGCGGGGGGACAGTACCTACGAGCAGTACTTC
TRBD2	NA	TRBJ2-1	TRBV7-2	CASSRTSGGGNEQFF	TGTGCCAGCAGTCGAACTAGCGGGGGGGGGAATGAGCAGTTCTTC
NA	NA	TRBJ1-5	TRBV6-1	CASSPLHSNQPQHF	TGTGCCAGCAGTCCCTTACATAGCAATCAGCCCCAGCATTTT
TRBD2	NA	TRBJ2-1	TRBV30	CAWSPGLAGGNEQFF	TGTGCCTGGAGTCCGGGACTAGCGGGAGGTAATGAGCAGTTCTTC
NA	few	TRBJ2-1	TRBV15	CATSRDNEQVYNEQFF	TGTGCCACCAGCAGAGATAACGAACAGGTTTACAATGAGCAGTTCTTC
NA	NA	TRBJ2-7	TRBV6-5	CASSYGPGVYEQYF	TGTGCCAGCAGTTACGGTCCGGGGGTCTACGAGCAGTACTTC
NA	few	TRBJ2-3	TRBV5-1	CASSLAGTDTQYF	TGCGCCAGCAGCTTGGCCGGGACAGATACGCAGTATTTT
NA	few	TRBJ1-1	TRBV7-9	CASSPRTVDTEAFF	TGTGCCAGCAGCCCTCGGACAGTAGACACTGAAGCTTTCTTT
NA	few	TRBJ2-3	TRBV7-8	CASSLAIGGKDTQYF	TGTGCCAGCAGCTTAGCGATAGGAGGGAAAGATACGCAGTATTTT
TRBD2	few	TRBJ2-1	TRBV19	CASNTRAGGGYNEQFF	TGTGCCAGTAATACTCGAGCGGGAGGGGGCTACAATGAGCAGTTCTTC
TRBD2	few	TRBJ2-5	TRBV6-1	CASSLAGAETQYF	TGTGCCAGCAGTCTAGCGGGAGCGGAGACCCAGTACTTC
TRBD1	NA	TRBJ1-5	TRBV29-1	CSVSTGVSQPQHF	TGCAGCGTCTCTACAGGGGTTAGCCAGCCCCAGCATTTT
TRBD1	NA	TRBJ2-5	TRBV19	CASRSLTGGETQYF	TGTGCCAGTAGATCCCTGACAGGGGGAGAGACCCAGTACTTC
TRBD2	NA	TRBJ2-7	TRBV7-2	CALGGGGSYEQYF	TGTGCCCTCGGCGGGGGGGGATCCTACGAGCAGTACTTC
NA	few	TRBJ1-1	TRBV11-1	CASSVRELNTEAFF	TGTGCCAGCAGCGTCCGGGAGCTGAACACTGAAGCTTTCTTT
NA	NA	TRBJ2-5	TRBV2	CASSEEHSGETQYF	TGTGCCAGCAGTGAAGAACATTCGGGGGAGACCCAGTACTTC
TRBD2	few	TRBJ2-3	TRBV28	CASVKAGETDTQYF	TGTGCCAGCGTGAAAGCGGGGGAAACAGATACGCAGTATTTT
NA	NA	TRBJ2-3	TRBV14	CASSRVPRDTQYF	TGTGCCAGCAGCCGAGTCCCCCGGGATACGCAGTATTTT